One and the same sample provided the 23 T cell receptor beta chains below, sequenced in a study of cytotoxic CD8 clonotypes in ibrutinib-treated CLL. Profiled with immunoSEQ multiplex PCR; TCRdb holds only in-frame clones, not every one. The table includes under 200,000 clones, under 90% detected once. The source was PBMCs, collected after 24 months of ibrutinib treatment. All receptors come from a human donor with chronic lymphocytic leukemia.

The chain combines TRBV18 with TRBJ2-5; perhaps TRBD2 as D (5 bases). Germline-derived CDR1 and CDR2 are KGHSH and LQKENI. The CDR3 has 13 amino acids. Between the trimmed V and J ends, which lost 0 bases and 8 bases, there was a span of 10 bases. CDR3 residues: CASSPPPGGTQYF. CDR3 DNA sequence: TGTGCCAGCTCACCACCCCCAGGAGGAACCCAGTACTTC.

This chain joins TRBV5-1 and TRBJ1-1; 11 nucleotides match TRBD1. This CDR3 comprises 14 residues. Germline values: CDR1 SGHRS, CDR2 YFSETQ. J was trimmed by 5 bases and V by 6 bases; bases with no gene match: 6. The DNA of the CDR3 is TGCGCCAGCATCCATGGGACAGGGGGGACTGAAGCTTTCTTT. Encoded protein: CASIHGTGGTEAFF.

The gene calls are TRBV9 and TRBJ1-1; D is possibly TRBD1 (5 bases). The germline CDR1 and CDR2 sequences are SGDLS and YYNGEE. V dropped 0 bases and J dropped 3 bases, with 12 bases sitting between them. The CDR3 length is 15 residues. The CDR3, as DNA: TGTGCCAGCAGCGTAGTCGGGGCCCGGGACACTGAAGCTTTCTTT. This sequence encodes CASSVVGARDTEAFF.

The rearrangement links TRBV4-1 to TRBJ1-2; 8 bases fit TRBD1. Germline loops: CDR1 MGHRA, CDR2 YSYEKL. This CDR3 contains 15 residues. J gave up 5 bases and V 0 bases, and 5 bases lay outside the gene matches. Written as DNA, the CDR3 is TGCGCCAGCAGCCAAGACTCCCAGGGGGCGTATGGCTACACCTTC. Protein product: CASSQDSQGAYGYTF.

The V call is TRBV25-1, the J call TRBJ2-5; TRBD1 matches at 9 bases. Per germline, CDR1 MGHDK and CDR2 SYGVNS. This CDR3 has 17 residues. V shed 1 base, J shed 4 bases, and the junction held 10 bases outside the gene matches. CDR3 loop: CASSESLGTGRGETQYF. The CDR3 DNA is TGTGCCAGCAGTGAATCTTTAGGGACAGGGCGGGGAGAGACCCAGTACTTC.

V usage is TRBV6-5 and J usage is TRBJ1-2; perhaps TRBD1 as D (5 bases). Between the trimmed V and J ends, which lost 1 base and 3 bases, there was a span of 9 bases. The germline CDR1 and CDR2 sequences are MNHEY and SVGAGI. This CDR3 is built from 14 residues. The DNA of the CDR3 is TGTGCCAGCAGTTACTGGGGCTTGGACTATGGCTACACCTTC. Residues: CASSYWGLDYGYTF.

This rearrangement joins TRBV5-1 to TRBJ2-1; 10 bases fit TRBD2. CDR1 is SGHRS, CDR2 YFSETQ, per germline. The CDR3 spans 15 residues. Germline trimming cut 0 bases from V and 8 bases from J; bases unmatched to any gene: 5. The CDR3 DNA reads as TGCGCCAGCAGCTTGGCAATAGCGGGGGGCTATGAGCAGTTCTTC. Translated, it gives CASSLAIAGGYEQFF. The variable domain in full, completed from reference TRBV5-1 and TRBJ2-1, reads KAGVTQTPRYLIKTRGQQVTLSCSPISGHRSVSWYQQTPGQGLQFLFEYFSETQRNKGNFPGRFSGRQFSNSRSEMNVSTLELGDSALYLCASSLAIAGGYEQFFGPGTRLTVL.

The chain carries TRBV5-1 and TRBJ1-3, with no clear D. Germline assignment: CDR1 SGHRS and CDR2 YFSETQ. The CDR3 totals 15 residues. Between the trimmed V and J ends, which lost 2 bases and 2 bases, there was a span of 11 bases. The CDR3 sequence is CASSLGGQPGNTIYF. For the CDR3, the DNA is TGCGCCAGCAGCTTAGGTGGGCAGCCTGGAAACACCATATATTTT.

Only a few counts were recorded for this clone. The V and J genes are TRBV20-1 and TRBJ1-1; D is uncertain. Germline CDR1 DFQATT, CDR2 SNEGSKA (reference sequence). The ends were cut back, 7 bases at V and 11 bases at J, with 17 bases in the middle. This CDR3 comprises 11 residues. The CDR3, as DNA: TGCAGTGTAGGGCGGAGAGGGTGGGCTTTCTTT. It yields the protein CSVGRRGWAFF.

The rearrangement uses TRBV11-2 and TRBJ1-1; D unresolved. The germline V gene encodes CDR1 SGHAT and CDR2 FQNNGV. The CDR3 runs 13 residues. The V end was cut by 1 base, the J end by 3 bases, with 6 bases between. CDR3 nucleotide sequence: TGTGCCAGCAGCTTAGCTGATTACACTGAAGCTTTCTTT. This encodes CASSLADYTEAFF.

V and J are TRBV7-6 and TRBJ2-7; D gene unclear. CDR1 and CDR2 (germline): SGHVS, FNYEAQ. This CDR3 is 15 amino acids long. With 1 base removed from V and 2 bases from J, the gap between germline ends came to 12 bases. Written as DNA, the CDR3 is TGTGCCAGCAGCTTAGAGGAGAGACAAACCTACGAGCAGTACTTC. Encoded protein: CASSLEERQTYEQYF.

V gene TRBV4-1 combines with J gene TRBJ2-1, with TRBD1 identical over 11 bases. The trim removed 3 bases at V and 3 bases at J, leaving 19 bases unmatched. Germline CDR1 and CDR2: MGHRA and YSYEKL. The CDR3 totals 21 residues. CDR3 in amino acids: CASSHAPGQGGFLLNYNEQFF. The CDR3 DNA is TGCGCCAGCAGCCATGCTCCGGGACAGGGGGGGTTTTTATTAAACTACAATGAGCAGTTCTTC.

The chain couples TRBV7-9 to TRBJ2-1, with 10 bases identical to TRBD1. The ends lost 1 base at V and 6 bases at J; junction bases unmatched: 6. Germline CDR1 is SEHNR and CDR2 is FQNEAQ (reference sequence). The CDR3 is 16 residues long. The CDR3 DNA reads TGTGCCAGCAGCTTAGTACCGGACAGGGGGGCCAATGAGCAGTTCTTC. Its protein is CASSLVPDRGANEQFF. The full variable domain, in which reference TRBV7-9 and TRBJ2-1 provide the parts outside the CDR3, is DTGVSQNPRHKITKRGQNVTFRCDPISEHNRLYWYRQTLGQGPEFLTYFQNEAQLEKSRLLSDRFSAERPKGSFSTLEIQRTEQGDSAMYLCASSLVPDRGANEQFFGPGTRLTVL.

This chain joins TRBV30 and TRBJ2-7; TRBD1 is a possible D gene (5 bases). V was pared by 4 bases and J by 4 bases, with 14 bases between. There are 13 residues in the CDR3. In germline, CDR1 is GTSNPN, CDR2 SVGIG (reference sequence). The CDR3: CAWTQWGGYEQYF. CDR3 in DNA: TGTGCCTGGACCCAATGGGGCGGTTACGAGCAGTACTTC.

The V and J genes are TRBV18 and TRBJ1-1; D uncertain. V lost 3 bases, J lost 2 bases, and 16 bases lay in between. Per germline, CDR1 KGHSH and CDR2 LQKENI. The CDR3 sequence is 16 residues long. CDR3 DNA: TGTGCCAGCTCACCCCCCTCCCGTACGTTTAACACTGAAGCTTTCTTT. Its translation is CASSPPSRTFNTEAFF.

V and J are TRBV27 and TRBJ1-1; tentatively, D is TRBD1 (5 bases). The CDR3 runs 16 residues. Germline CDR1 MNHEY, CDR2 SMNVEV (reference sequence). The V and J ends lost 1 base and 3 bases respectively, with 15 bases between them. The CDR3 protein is CASSLYVTGGDTEAFF. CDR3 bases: TGTGCCAGCAGTTTATATGTGACCGGGGGGGACACTGAAGCTTTCTTT.

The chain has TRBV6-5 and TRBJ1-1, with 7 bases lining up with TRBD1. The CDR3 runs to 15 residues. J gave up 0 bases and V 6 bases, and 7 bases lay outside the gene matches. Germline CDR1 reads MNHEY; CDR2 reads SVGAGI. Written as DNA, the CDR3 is TGTGCCAGCAGACGGGGGACAGTGATGAACACTGAAGCTTTCTTT. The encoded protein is CASRRGTVMNTEAFF.

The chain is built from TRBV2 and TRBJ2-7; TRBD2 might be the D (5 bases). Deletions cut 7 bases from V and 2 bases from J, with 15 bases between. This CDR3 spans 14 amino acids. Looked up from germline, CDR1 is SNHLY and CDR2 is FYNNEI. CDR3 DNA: TGTGCCAGCAACCCTGGACTTGTAGCCTACGAGCAGTACTTC. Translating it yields CASNPGLVAYEQYF.

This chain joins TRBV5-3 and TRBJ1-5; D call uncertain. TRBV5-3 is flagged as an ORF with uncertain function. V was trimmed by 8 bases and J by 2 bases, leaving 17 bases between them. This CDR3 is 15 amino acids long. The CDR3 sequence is CASGRRNSGNQPQHF. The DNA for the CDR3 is TGTGCCAGCGGGCGAAGGAATTCTGGCAATCAGCCCCAGCATTTT.

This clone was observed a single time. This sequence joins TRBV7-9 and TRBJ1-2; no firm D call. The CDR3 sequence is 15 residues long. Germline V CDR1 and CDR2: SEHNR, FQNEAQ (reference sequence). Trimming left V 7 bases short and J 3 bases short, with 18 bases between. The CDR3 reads CASKAGGIPDYGYTF. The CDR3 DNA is TGTGCCAGCAAGGCGGGAGGCATTCCTGACTATGGCTACACCTTC.

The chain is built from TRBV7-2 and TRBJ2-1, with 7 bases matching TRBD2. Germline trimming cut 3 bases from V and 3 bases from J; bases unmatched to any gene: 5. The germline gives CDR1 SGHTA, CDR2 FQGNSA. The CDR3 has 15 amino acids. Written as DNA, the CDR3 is TGTGCCAGCAGCTTTCTAGCGGATTACTACAATGAGCAGTTCTTC. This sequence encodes CASSFLADYYNEQFF.

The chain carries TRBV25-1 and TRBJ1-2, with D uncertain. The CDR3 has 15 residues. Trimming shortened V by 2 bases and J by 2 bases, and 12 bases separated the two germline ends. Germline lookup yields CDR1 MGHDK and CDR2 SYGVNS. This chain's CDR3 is CASSEKDGPNYGYTF. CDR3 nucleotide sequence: TGTGCCAGCAGTGAAAAGGACGGACCGAACTATGGCTACACCTTC.

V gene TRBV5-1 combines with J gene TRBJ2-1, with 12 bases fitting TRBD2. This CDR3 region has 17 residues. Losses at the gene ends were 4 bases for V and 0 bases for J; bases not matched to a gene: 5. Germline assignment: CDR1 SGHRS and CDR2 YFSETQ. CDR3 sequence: CASSNGLAGPSYNEQFF. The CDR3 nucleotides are TGCGCCAGCAGCAACGGACTAGCGGGGCCCTCCTACAATGAGCAGTTCTTC.